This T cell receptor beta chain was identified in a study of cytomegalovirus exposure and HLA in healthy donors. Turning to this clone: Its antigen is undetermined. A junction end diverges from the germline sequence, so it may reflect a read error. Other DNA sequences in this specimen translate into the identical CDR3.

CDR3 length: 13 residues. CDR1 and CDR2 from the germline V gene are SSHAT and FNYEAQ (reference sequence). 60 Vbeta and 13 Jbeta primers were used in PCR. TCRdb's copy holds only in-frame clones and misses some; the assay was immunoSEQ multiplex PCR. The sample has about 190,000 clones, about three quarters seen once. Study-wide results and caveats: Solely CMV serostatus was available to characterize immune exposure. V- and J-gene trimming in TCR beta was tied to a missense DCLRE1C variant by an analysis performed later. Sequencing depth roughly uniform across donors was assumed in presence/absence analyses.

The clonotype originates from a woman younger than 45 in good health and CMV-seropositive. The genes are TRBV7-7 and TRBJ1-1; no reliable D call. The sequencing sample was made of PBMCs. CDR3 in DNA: TGTGCTAGCAGCTTAGACCGGGGTACTGAAGCTTTCTTT. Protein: CASSLDRGTEAFF.